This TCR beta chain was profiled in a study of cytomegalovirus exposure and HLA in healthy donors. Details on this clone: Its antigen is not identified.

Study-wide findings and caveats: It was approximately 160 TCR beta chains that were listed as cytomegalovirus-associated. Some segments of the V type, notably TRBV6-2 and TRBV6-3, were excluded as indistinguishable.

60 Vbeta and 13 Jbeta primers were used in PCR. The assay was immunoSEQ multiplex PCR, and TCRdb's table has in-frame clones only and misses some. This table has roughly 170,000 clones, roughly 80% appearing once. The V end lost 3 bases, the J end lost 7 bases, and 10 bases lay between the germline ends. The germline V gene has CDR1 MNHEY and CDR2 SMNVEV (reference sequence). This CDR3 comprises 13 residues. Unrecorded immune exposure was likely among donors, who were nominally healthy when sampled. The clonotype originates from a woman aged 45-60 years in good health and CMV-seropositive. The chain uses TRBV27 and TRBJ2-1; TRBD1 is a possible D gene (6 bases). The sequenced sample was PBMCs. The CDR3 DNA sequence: TGTGCCAGCAGTTTGGGGACAAGGAATGAGCAGTTCTTC. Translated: CASSLGTRNEQFF.